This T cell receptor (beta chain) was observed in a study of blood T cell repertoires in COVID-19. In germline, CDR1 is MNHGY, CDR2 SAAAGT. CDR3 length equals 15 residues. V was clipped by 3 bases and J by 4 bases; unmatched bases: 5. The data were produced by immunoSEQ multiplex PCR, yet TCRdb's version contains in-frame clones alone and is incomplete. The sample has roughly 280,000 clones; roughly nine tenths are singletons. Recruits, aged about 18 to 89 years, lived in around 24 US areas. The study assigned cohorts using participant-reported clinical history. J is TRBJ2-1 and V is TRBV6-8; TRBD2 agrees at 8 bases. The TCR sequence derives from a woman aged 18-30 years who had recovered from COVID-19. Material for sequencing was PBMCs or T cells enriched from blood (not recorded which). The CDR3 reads CASSYNSGGYNEQFF. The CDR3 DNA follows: TGTGCCAGCAGTTATAACAGCGGGGGTTACAATGAGCAGTTCTTC.